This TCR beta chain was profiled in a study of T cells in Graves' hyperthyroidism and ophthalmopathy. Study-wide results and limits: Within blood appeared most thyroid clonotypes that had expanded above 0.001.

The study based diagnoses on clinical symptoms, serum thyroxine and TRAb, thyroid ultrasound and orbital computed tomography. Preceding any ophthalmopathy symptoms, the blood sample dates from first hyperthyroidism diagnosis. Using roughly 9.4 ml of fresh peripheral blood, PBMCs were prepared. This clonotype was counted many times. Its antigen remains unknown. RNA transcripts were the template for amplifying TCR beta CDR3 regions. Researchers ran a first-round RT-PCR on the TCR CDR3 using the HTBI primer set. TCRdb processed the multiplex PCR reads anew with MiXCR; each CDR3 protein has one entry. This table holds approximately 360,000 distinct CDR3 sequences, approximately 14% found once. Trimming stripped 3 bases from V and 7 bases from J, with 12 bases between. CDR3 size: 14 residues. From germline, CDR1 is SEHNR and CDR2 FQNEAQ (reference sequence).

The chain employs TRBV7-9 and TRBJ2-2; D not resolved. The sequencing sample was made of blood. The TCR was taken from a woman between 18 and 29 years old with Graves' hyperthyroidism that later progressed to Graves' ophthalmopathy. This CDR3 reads CASSFPAGRGELFF. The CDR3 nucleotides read TGTGCCAGCAGCTTCCCAGCCGGTCGCGGGGAGCTGTTTTTT.